This T cell receptor beta chain was found in a study of control samples from healthy donors and cancer patients. Sequencing used immunoSEQ multiplex PCR; TCRdb keeps in-frame clones, though not all of them. The sample includes about 110,000 clones, about 80% of them seen just once. The CDR3 has 17 amino acids. Per the germline V gene, CDR1 is SGHTS and CDR2 is YDEGEE. V dropped 4 bases and J dropped 0; count of bases not matched to a gene: 9. The receptor comes from a man between 18 and 35 years old in good health. This chain uses TRBV5-8 with TRBJ2-4; 8 bases agree with TRBD1. Source material: blood. The CDR3 bases are TGTGCCAGCAGCACACCCGGACAGGGACTAGCCAAAAACATTCAGTACTTC. This sequence encodes CASSTPGQGLAKNIQYF.